These T cell receptor beta chains were read from a single sample in a study of blood T cells in healthy people across ages. TCRdb reprocessed the 5' RACE reads via MiXCR and lists one record per CDR3 protein. Seen here are 1 million to 1.2 million distinct CDR3 sequences, around two fifths observed once, and the top ten hold over 10%. The source material was blood. The receptors come from a man aged 18 to 30 in good health. Each CDR3 is given with its conserved first and last residue. The D gene is left open where the match is weak.

d_call v_call cdr3_aa
. TRBV10-3 CAISDQGGYYEQYF
. TRBV30 CAWSRGDYGYTF
. TRBV25-1 CASRGINEQFF
TRBD1 TRBV11-2 CASSPMGTGGGRGNTEAFF
. TRBV9 CASSPRTGGHEKLFF
. TRBV25-1 CASSDYRGTDTDTQYF
TRBD1 TRBV29-1 CSVESGTGGDEQFF
TRBD1 TRBV5-1 CASSPLDRVGYGYTF
. TRBV28 CASSSTDPLLLFYGYTF
. TRBV7-8 CASSPGHLYNSPLHF
. TRBV7-2 CASRGPASEKLFF
. TRBV20-1 CSARDLGGQKVYGYTF
TRBD1 TRBV7-9 CASSSPQGAGNEKLFF
. TRBV14 CASSQVHSSPNEKLFF
. TRBV27 CASSFPGSEQYF
. TRBV6-6 CASSYNLGQDGYTF
. TRBV29-1 CSVVKEGREQYF
. TRBV4-1 CASSQDGLPYNEQFF
TRBD2 TRBV20-1 CSARGTSGDTDTQYF
. TRBV6-1 CASQPLPDSDVPYSNQPQHF
TRBD1 TRBV4-1 CASSQHRGRDNQPRHF
. TRBV5-1 CASSLAGATNEKLFF
TRBD1 TRBV9 CASSTGQANSPLHF
. TRBV10-3 CAIGGYSGTQYF
. TRBV27 CASSLTSTDAQYF
. TRBV6-2/TRBV6-3 CASSYADPYEQYF
TRBD1 TRBV6-2/TRBV6-3 CASSYPGQGRNAQYF
. TRBV20-1 CSARPQGYYGYTF
. TRBV24-1 CATSDTREQFF
. TRBV14 CASSHQLTVRDTQYF
TRBD1 TRBV7-8 CASSPTRQGILTDTQYF
. TRBV28 CASRPTSSVYTEQFF
TRBD1 TRBV20-1 CSARDSANSPLHF
. TRBV7-2 CASSLSSRVSGNTIYF
TRBD1 TRBV3-1 CAGSQGEDRDHYEQYF
. TRBV7-2 CASSESHRSEQYF
. TRBV12-3/TRBV12-4 CASSVGETSSYEQYF
. TRBV12-3/TRBV12-4 CASTEIAEKLFF
. TRBV28 CAGSYPAGYEQYF
. TRBV7-3 CASSPGSVSYNEQFF
TRBD1 TRBV27 CASRRTGVDHGYTF
TRBD2 TRBV6-1 CASSPRTSGGATGELFF
. TRBV5-1 CASSLDQSNTGELFF
. TRBV5-6 CASSLNRVADTQYF
TRBD2 TRBV7-2 CASSLRTSRETQYF
. TRBV20-1 CSARDWLANTGELFF
. TRBV19 CASSMSRNTEAFF
. TRBV5-1 CASSLGTREAFF
. TRBV27 CASRSGTGFRPQHF
. TRBV4-3 CASSHTSGGSTGTQYF
. TRBV5-1 CASSLSTVARDEQYF
TRBD2 TRBV7-6 CASSPTAGGADTQYF
. TRBV24-1 CATSDPSLDYGYTF
. TRBV20-1 CSAIEYRNTEAFF
. TRBV20-1 CSARDSARAGYEQFF
TRBD1 TRBV10-3 CAISPDRATGELFF
. TRBV20-1 CSARDPRGGAEAFF